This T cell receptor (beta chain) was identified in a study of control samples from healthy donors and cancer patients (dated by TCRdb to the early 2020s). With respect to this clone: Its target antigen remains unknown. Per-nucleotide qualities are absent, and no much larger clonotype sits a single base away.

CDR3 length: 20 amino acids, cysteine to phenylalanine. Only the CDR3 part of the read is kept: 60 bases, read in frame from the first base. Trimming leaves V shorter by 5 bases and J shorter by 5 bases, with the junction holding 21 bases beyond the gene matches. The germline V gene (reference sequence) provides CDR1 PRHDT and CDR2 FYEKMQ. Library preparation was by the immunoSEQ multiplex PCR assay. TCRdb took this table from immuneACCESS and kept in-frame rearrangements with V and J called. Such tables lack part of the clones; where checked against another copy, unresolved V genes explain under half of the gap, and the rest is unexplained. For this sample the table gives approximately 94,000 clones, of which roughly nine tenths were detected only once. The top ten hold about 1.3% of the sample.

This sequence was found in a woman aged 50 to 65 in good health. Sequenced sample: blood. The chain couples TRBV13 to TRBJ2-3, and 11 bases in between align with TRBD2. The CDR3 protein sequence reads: CASSRRLAGGLGGGGDTQYF. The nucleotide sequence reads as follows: TGTGCCAGCAGCCGCCGCCTAGCGGGAGGCCTAGGTGGGGGAGGAGATACGCAGTATTTT.